This TCR beta chain is from a study of technical replicates of blood from four donors. Germline values: CDR1 SGHVS, CDR2 FNYEAQ. This CDR3 comprises 15 residues. Trimming took off 5 bases at V and 6 bases at J, with 17 bases between the two ends. Assay used: immunoSEQ multiplex PCR; TCRdb lists only in-frame clones, some missing. There are around 83,000 clones in the sample; around 94% occur only once, and under 0.3% lies in the top ten. This TCR derives from a human donor in good health. Specimen: T cells isolated from PBMCs. This rearrangement joins TRBV7-6 to TRBJ2-1; possible D gene TRBD1, 7 bases. Here the CDR3 reads CASSAEGAPGNEQFF. DNA for the CDR3: TGTGCCAGCAGCGCGGAGGGGGCCCCCGGCAATGAGCAGTTCTTC.